A single sample gave rise to the 8 T cell receptor beta chains below, sequenced in a study of human T cells and chemical hapten exposure. TCRdb re-analysed the RACE reads in MiXCR, keeping a single row per CDR3 protein. The data show more than 75,000 distinct CDR3 sequences, 10% to 13% seen once. Time point here: patch test 2, 6 weeks after DPC sensitization. Sample treatment: therapeutic diphenylcyclopropenone sensitization with weekly scalp DPC. The source was whole blood, collected in connection with sensitization to the hapten diphenylcyclopropenone (DPC). The receptor set was obtained from a woman between 25 and 40 years old with alopecia areata. Some clones in this sample may be carry-over from other donors' samples.

This clonotype was detected ten times or more. The CDR3 bases are TGCAGTGCTTCTACAGGGAGGAATGGCTACACCTTC. Translating it yields CSASTGRNGYTF. The chain uses TRBV20-1 and TRBJ1-2; tentatively, D is TRBD1 (6 bases). Germline V gene sequence: CDR1 DFQATT, CDR2 SNEGSKA (reference sequence). CDR3 length equals 12 residues. Deletions cut 5 bases from V and 6 bases from J, with 13 bases between.

This clonotype was counted only a few times. The chain uses TRBV12-3 or TRBV12-4 and TRBJ1-1; D is uncertain. Trimming removed 3 bases from V and 1 base from J, with 6 bases in between. The CDR3 runs 13 residues. The CDR3 protein is CASSFQTNTEAFF. The CDR3 DNA reads TGTGCCAGCAGTTTTCAGACGAACACTGAAGCTTTCTTT.

The table lists this clonotype with a few counts. The chain recombines TRBV20-1 with TRBJ2-7; the D call may be TRBD1 or TRBD2 (5 bases each). V was trimmed by 6 bases and J by 1 base, leaving 16 bases between them. The CDR3 totals 14 residues. Germline CDR1 reads DFQATT; CDR2 reads SNEGSKA (reference sequence). The CDR3 DNA is TGCAGTGCCCGGGGCCCCTCAGCGTCCTACGAGCAGTACTTC. Its translation: CSARGPSASYEQYF.

This clonotype was seen many times. The chain employs TRBV20-1 and TRBJ1-6; D not resolved. The CDR3 is 15 amino acids. Trimming shortened V by 4 bases and J by 7 bases, and 17 bases separated the two germline ends. Germline V gene data show CDR1 as DFQATT and CDR2 as SNEGSKA (reference sequence). CDR3 sequence reads: CSATQRLGRNSPLHF. CDR3 nucleotides: TGCAGTGCTACACAGAGACTAGGACGCAATTCACCCCTCCACTTT.

This clonotype occurred a few times. The chain carries TRBV5-4 and TRBJ1-1; 7 nucleotides align to TRBD1. CDR3 size: 12 residues. Germline V lookup: CDR1 SGHNT, CDR2 YYREEE (reference sequence). Germline trimming cut 7 bases from V and 1 base from J; bases unmatched to any gene: 1. CDR3 sequence (DNA): TGTGCCAGCGGGACAGCGAACACTGAAGCTTTCTTT. It yields the protein CASGTANTEAFF.

This clonotype showed up just a few times. The genes are TRBV28 and TRBJ1-5, with D possibly TRBD1 on 6 matching bases. From germline, CDR1 is MDHEN and CDR2 SYDVKM. V dropped 5 bases and J dropped 2 bases, with 13 bases sitting between them. The CDR3 length is 15 residues. CDR3 nucleotide sequence: TGTGCCAGCAGTCGAATACAGGGAGGCAATCAGCCCCAGCATTTT. Its translation: CASSRIQGGNQPQHF.

This clonotype has a count of ten or more. V is TRBV6-2 or TRBV6-3 and J is TRBJ1-1; 8 bases map to TRBD1. This CDR3 spans 14 amino acids. Trimming at V came to 2 bases and at J to 5 bases, leaving 4 bases not matched to a gene. The germline CDR1 and CDR2 sequences are MNHEY and SVGEGT. CDR3 amino acids: CASSYNRQGTEAFF. The CDR3, as DNA: TGTGCCAGCAGTTACAACCGACAGGGGACTGAAGCTTTCTTT.

This clonotype was counted ten times or more. This chain uses TRBV9 with TRBJ2-5; 8 bases align to TRBD1. The CDR3 has 15 residues. Losses at the gene ends were 4 bases for V and 2 bases for J; bases not matched to a gene: 7. CDR1 and CDR2 from the germline V gene are SGDLS and YYNGEE. The chain's CDR3 is CASSSLTGVQETQYF. In DNA form, the CDR3 reads TGTGCCAGCAGCTCTCTGACAGGGGTACAAGAGACCCAGTACTTC. Full variable domain (rest looked up from reference TRBV9 and TRBJ2-5): DSGVTQTPKHLITATGQRVTLRCSPRSGDLSVYWYQQSLDQGLQFLIQYYNGEERAKGNILERFSAQQFPDLHSELNLSSLELGDSALYFCASSSLTGVQETQYFGPGTRLLVL.